This TCR beta chain was documented in a study of graft-versus-host responses after intestinal transplantation. Graft specimens yielded both intraepithelial and lamina propria lymphocytes. The trim removed 5 bases at V and 2 bases at J, leaving 5 bases unmatched. This CDR3 spans 15 amino acids. CDR1 is LNHNV, CDR2 YYDKDF, per germline (reference sequence). Sequencing was performed with immunoSEQ multiplex PCR; in TCRdb, only in-frame clones are kept and a portion is missing. The table shows 15,000 to 20,000 clones, with about 83% occurring only once. This clonotype was obtained from a human patient who received an intestinal transplant, so some T cells may come from the graft donor. The V and J genes are TRBV15 and TRBJ1-3, with 8 bases identical to TRBD1. The sample was ileum tissue, taken about 86 weeks after intestinal transplantation. The CDR3 DNA reads as TGTGCCACCAGCCAGGAGGACAGGGCTGGAAACACCATATATTTT. It yields the protein CATSQEDRAGNTIYF. The full variable domain, with the rest looked up from reference TRBV15 and TRBJ1-3, is DAMVIQNPRYQVTQFGKPVTLSCSQTLNHNVMYWYQQKSSQAPKLLFHYYDKDFNNEADTPDNFQSRRPNTSFCFLDIRSPGLGDTAMYLCATSQEDRAGNTIYFGEGSWLTVV.